This entry concerns a single T cell receptor beta chain. What it recognizes is unknown. Although they were nominally healthy when sampled, donors likely had unrecorded immune exposures. This sample stems from a study of cytomegalovirus exposure and HLA in healthy donors. As for the study in general: Early released data had about 80 million unique TCRs, all coming from HLA-typed donors.

The PCR used 60 Vbeta and 13 Jbeta primers. The assay was immunoSEQ multiplex PCR, and TCRdb's table has in-frame clones only and misses some. The profile covers 100,000 to 150,000 clones, with over 80% appearing a single time and 2.1% taken by the ten largest. Germline CDR1 is SGHRS and CDR2 is YFSETQ. The CDR3 spans 15 residues. V gave up 6 bases and J gave up 1 base, with 16 bases separating them. Findings and limits, study-wide: Immune exposure was documented only through CMV serostatus. As a later analysis revealed, the rate of TCR association differed by HLA locus, with DRB1 most and HLA-C fewest.

The specimen was PBMCs. The rearrangement uses TRBV5-1 and TRBJ1-1; D gene ambiguous. This receptor was taken from a man younger than 45 in good health and CMV-seronegative. The CDR3 spells CASNELASSNTEAFF. The DNA for the CDR3 is TGCGCCAGCAATGAGTTAGCCTCCTCGAACACTGAAGCTTTCTTT.